This T cell receptor (beta chain) appears in the sequencing data of a study of regulatory T cells in long-lasting Graves disease. General study results and limits: Persistent disease samples used TRBV28, TRBJ1-2 and TRBJ2-5 preferentially. TCR diversity was lower in persistent Graves' patients than in newly diagnosed ones.

V lost 6 bases to trimming and J lost 3 bases, with 20 bases between them. The CDR3 consists of 16 residues. Germline values: CDR1 SNHLY, CDR2 FYNNEI. For TCR beta, libraries came from iRepertoire HTBI primers and Arm-PCR of CDR3 regions. A single record per CDR3 protein comes from TCRdb applying MiXCR to the multiplex PCR reads. The sample holds almost 350,000 distinct CDR3 sequences, roughly a fifth seen once. Many counts were recorded for this clonotype. The target antigen is unknown. Time point: persistent/refractory GD, antithyroid drugs over 5 years with positive TRAb. The TCR library used RNA extracted from PBMCs.

This clonotype was sampled from a female donor with Graves disease. Sample: peripheral blood mononuclear cells (PBMCs), taken when the disease was refractory, from a patient treated with antithyroid drugs. The V call is TRBV2, the J call TRBJ1-2, with D possibly being TRBD1 (5 bases). This chain's CDR3 is CASSPPRQGGYYGYTF. In DNA, the CDR3 is TGTGCCAGCAGCCCACCCCGGCAGGGAGGATACTATGGCTACACCTTC.